Following are 4 T cell receptor beta chains from one sample sequenced in a study of T cell responses to AZD1222 COVID-19 vaccine (dated by TCRdb to the early 2020s). This sample's time point label indicates: baseline before first vaccination. The library was generated by the immunoSEQ multiplex PCR assay. TCRdb retrieved this table from immuneACCESS and kept in-frame rearrangements only. Not all clones are present; in checked studies, unresolved V genes account for under half, and no reason is known for the remainder. Present in this sample are 150,000 or so clones, about 88% of which were seen just once. The ten largest clones capture more than 5.5% of the sample. Source: peripheral blood, taken on day 0 of AZD1222 vaccination. All receptors derive from an adult in good health.

This rearrangement joins TRBV30 to TRBJ2-1; D is perhaps TRBD2 (6 bases). Germline V CDR1 and CDR2: GTSNPN, SVGIG (reference sequence). CDR3 length: 12 amino acids. V was shortened by 8 bases and J by 9 bases, with 17 bases between the two germline ends. The CDR3 DNA reads TGTGCCACGGCGGGGCGGGACCCTGAGCAGTTCTTC. It translates to CATAGRDPEQFF.

V is TRBV5-1 and J is TRBJ2-1, with TRBD2 as a possible D gene (5 bases). The germline V gene encodes CDR1 SGHRS and CDR2 YFSETQ. The germline V and J ends were trimmed by 0 bases and 7 bases, with 17 bases remaining between them. The CDR3 covers 16 residues. In DNA, the CDR3 is TGCGCCAGCAGCTTGGCCGGAACGGGGAGTGTTAATGAGCAGTTCTTC. Translation gives CASSLAGTGSVNEQFF.

The chain employs TRBV4-3 and TRBJ2-7; D might be TRBD1 (5 bases). The germline V gene encodes CDR1 LGHNA and CDR2 YSLEER. The CDR3 is made up of 13 amino acids. V was shortened by 1 base and J by 6 bases, with 10 bases between the two germline ends. Written as DNA, the CDR3 is TGCGCCAGCAGCCAAGCGGCAGGGCGCGAGCAGTACTTC. It specifies CASSQAAGREQYF.

As concerns this clone: Other DNA sequences in this specimen translate into the identical CDR3. The chain recombines TRBV28 with TRBJ1-1, with a possible D match to TRBD1 (6 bases). From germline, CDR1 is MDHEN and CDR2 SYDVKM. CDR3 length: 14 residues. Trimming took 5 bases from V and 0 from J, leaving 10 bases between them. CDR3 loop: CASSLGQLNTEAFF. CDR3 in DNA: TGTGCCAGCAGTCTAGGACAGTTGAACACTGAAGCTTTCTTT.